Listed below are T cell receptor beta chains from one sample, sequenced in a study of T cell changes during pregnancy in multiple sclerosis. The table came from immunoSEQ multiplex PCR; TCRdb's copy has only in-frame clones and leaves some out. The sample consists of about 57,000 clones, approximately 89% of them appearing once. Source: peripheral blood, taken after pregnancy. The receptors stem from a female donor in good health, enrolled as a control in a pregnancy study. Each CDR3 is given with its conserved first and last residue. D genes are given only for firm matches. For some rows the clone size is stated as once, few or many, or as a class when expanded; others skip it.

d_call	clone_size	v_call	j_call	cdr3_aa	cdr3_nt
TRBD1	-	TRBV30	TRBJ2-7	CAWTQPGQGGKYEQYF	TGTGCCTGGACCCAACCGGGACAGGGGGGAAAATACGAGCAGTACTTC
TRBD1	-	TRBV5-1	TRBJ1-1	CASSLRTGGEGTEAFF	TGCGCCAGCAGCTTAAGGACAGGGGGCGAAGGTACTGAAGCTTTCTTT
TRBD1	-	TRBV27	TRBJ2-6	CASSLGAGGTGANVLTF	TGTGCCAGCAGTTTAGGGGCAGGGGGCACTGGGGCCAACGTCCTGACTTTC
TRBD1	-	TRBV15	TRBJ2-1	CATSRGRTGVYNEQFF	TGTGCCACCAGCAGAGGGAGGACAGGGGTTTACAATGAGCAGTTCTTC
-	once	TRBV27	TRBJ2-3	CASSPDRSVTDTQYF	TGTGCCAGCAGCCCTGACAGGTCGGTGACAGATACGCAGTATTTT
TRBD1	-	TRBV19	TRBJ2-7	CASSIGQGAPYEQYF	TGTGCCAGTAGTATTGGACAGGGGGCTCCCTACGAGCAGTACTTC
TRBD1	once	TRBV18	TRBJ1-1	CASSPYRDRGPTEAFF	TGTGCCAGCTCACCTTACCGGGACAGGGGGCCCACTGAAGCTTTCTTT
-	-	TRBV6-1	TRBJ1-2	CASSESGVGYTF	TGTGCCAGCAGTGAATCCGGGGTCGGCTACACCTTC
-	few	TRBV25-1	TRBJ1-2	CASSDLDITYGYTF	TGTGCCAGCAGTGATCTCGACATCACCTATGGCTACACCTTC
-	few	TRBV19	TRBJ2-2	CASSYRETGELFF	TGTGCCAGTAGCTACAGGGAAACCGGGGAGCTGTTTTTT
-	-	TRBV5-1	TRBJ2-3	CASNVAGADTQYF	TGCGCCAGCAACGTTGCCGGGGCAGATACGCAGTATTTT
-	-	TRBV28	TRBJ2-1	CASRLRNEQFF	TGTGCCAGCAGGTTGCGGAATGAGCAGTTCTTC
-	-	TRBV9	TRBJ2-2	CASSPGLLRGGELFF	TGTGCCAGCAGCCCGGGACTCCTTAGGGGCGGGGAGCTGTTTTTT
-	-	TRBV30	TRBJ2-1	CAWGDGVNEQFF	TGTGCCTGGGGAGACGGGGTCAATGAGCAGTTCTTC
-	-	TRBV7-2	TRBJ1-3	CASSLKGLSSGNTIYF	TGTGCCAGCAGCTTAAAGGGGCTTAGCTCTGGAAACACCATATATTTT
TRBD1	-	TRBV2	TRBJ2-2	CASSRDRATGELFF	TGTGCCAGCAGCCGAGACAGGGCCACCGGGGAGCTGTTTTTT
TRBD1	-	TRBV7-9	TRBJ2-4	CASSRPDRDPKNIQYF	TGTGCCAGCAGCCGTCCCGACAGGGACCCCAAAAACATTCAGTACTTC
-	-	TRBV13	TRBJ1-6	CASSFGQGNSPLHF	TGTGCCAGCAGCTTCGGGCAGGGGAATTCACCCCTCCACTTT
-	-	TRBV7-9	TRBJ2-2	CAGQGAGELFF	TGTGCCGGTCAGGGCGCCGGGGAGCTGTTTTTT
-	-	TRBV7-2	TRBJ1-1	CASSTGLNTEAFF	TGTGCCAGCAGCACAGGGCTCAACACTGAAGCTTTCTTT
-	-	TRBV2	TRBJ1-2	CLRSDSANYGYTF	TGTCTCCGGTCGGACAGCGCGAACTATGGCTACACCTTC
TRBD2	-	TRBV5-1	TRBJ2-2	CASSLVAGGPRTGELFF	TGCGCCAGCAGCTTGGTAGCGGGAGGTCCTCGAACCGGGGAGCTGTTTTTT
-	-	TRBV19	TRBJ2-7	CASSIRGSSYEQYF	TGTGCCAGTAGTATCAGGGGTAGCTCCTACGAGCAGTACTTC
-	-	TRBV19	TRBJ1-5	CASMAGKMGNQPQHF	TGTGCCAGTATGGCAGGGAAGATGGGCAATCAGCCCCAGCATTTT
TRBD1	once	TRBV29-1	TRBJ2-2	CSVFTFGGQGRGTGELFF	TGCAGCGTCTTTACATTCGGGGGACAGGGGCGAGGAACCGGGGAGCTGTTTTTT
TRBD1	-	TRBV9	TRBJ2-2	CASSPRTGGSGELFF	TGTGCCAGCAGCCCCCGGACAGGGGGATCGGGGGAGCTGTTTTTT
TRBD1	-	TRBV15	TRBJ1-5	CATSRDSNTGVGNQPQHF	TGTGCCACCAGCAGAGACTCAAATACAGGGGTCGGCAATCAGCCCCAGCATTTT
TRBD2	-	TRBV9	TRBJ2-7	CASSPRLAGVYEQYF	TGTGCCAGCAGCCCCCGACTAGCGGGTGTATACGAGCAGTACTTC
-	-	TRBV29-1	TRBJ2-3	CSVAQVAITDTQYF	TGCAGCGTTGCACAGGTCGCGATCACAGATACGCAGTATTTT
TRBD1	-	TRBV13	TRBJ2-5	CASSEGGRETQYF	TGTGCCAGCAGCGAAGGGGGCCGGGAGACCCAGTACTTC
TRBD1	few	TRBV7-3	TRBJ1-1	CASSLTGVNTEAFF	TGTGCCAGCAGCCTGACAGGGGTAAACACTGAAGCTTTCTTT
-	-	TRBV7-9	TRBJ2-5	CASSLGLSGPQETQYF	TGTGCCAGCAGCTTAGGGTTGAGCGGCCCTCAAGAGACCCAGTACTTC
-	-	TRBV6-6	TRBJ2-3	CASSRQPTADTQYF	TGTGCCAGCAGCCGACAGCCTACAGCAGATACGCAGTATTTT
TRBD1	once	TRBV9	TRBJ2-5	CASSPTGGGGETQYF	TGTGCCAGCAGCCCTACAGGGGGTGGGGGAGAGACCCAGTACTTC
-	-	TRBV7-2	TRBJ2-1	CASSLEWGGESYNEQFF	TGTGCCAGCAGCTTAGAGTGGGGCGGGGAATCCTACAATGAGCAGTTCTTC
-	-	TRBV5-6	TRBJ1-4	CASSLVPRAEKLFF	TGTGCCAGCAGCTTGGTTCCCAGGGCTGAAAAACTGTTTTTT
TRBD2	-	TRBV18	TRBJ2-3	CASSPPKTSVPDTQYF	TGTGCCAGCTCACCACCGAAGACTAGCGTCCCAGATACGCAGTATTTT
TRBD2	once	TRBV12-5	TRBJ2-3	CASGRRTSGRPTDTQYF	TGTGCTAGTGGCCGCCGAACTAGCGGGAGGCCCACAGATACGCAGTATTTT
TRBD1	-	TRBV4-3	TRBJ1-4	CASGRQGPTNEKLFF	TGCGCCAGCGGTCGACAGGGACCAACTAATGAAAAACTGTTTTTT
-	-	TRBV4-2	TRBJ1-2	CASSQALSRDYGYTF	TGTGCCAGCAGCCAAGCTTTATCCAGGGACTATGGCTACACCTTC
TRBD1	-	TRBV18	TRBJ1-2	CASSQGAIDYGYTF	TGTGCCAGCTCACAGGGGGCGATTGACTATGGCTACACCTTC
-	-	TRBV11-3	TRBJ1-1	CASSLGPRGSTEAFF	TGTGCCAGCAGCTTAGGGCCGCGGGGATCCACTGAAGCTTTCTTT
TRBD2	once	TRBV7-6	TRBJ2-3	CASSFEGGGVIDTQYF	TGTGCCAGCAGCTTTGAGGGCGGGGGGGTGATAGATACGCAGTATTTT
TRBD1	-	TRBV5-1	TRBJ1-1	CASSRNDRDNTEAFF	TGCGCCAGCAGCCGTAATGACAGGGATAACACTGAAGCTTTCTTT
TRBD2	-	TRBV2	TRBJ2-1	CASSEGLAGKFF	TGTGCCAGCAGTGAGGGACTAGCGGGGAAGTTCTTC
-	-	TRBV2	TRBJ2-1	CGMGGPVGNEQFF	TGCGGGATGGGCGGCCCAGTGGGGAATGAGCAGTTCTTC
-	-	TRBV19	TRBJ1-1	CASRTDAGKFDTEAFF	TGTGCCAGTAGAACAGACGCAGGCAAGTTCGACACTGAAGCTTTCTTT
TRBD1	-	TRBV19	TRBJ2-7	CASTLDGTVRYEQYF	TGTGCCAGTACCCTGGACGGGACAGTACGCTACGAGCAGTACTTC
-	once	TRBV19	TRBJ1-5	CASSSSGVPDQPQHF	TGTGCCAGTAGTTCCTCAGGGGTCCCCGATCAGCCCCAGCATTTT
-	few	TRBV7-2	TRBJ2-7	CASLSDRSYEQYF	TGTGCCAGCCTTAGCGACCGCTCCTACGAGCAGTACTTC
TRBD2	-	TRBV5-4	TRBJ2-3	CASSFERGTDTQYF	TGTGCCAGCAGCTTCGAGCGGGGAACAGATACGCAGTATTTT
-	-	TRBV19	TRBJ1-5	CAHVEGDLDQPQHF	TGTGCCCATGTAGAGGGAGACTTAGACCAGCCCCAGCATTTT
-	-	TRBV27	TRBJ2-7	CASSLDPVTYEQYF	TGTGCCAGCAGTTTAGATCCAGTGACCTACGAGCAGTACTTC
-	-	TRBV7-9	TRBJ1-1	CASILAVAFF	TGTGCCAGCATCCTAGCCGTTGCTTTCTTT